The clone carrying this T cell receptor (beta chain) was seen ten or more times. Its cognate antigen is unknown. In TCRdb, the 5' RACE reads were re-called with MiXCR into one record per CDR3 protein. The table includes approximately 210,000 distinct CDR3 sequences, approximately 9% detected once. Healthy Caucasian donors formed the entire cohort. The sample originates from a study of identical twins. The study, taken as a whole, reports: For zero-insertion analyses, partial confounding could come from invariant MAIT and iNKT cells.

The CDR3 is 17 amino acids. CDR1 is KGHDR and CDR2 is SFDVKD in the germline V gene. The J segment lost 7 bases and the V segment lost 3 bases, leaving 13 bases of the junction unmatched. This receptor was identified in a woman under 30 in good health. This rearrangement joins TRBV24-1 to TRBJ2-1; the match to TRBD2 covers 8 bases. Sequenced input: memory (CD45RO+) T cells sorted from blood. The CDR3 spells CATSDGLGREAVNEQFF. CDR3 coding DNA: TGTGCCACCAGTGATGGGCTCGGGCGGGAGGCCGTAAATGAGCAGTTCTTC.